This T cell receptor (beta chain) was profiled in a study of blood T cell repertoires in COVID-19. Looking at the study overall: The United States, Italy and Spain supplied acute and convalescent COVID-19 samples.

Some clones are missing from TCRdb's copy, which holds only in-frame ones; the method was immunoSEQ multiplex PCR. Altogether more than 85,000 clones are present, nearly 90% being singletons, with the ten largest covering 6.5%. V dropped 0 bases and J dropped 4 bases, with 10 bases sitting between them. This CDR3 region has 15 residues. The V gene's germline CDR1 is MNHEY and CDR2 SVGAGI. The V call is TRBV6-5, the J call TRBJ1-3; D is unresolved. The source material was peripheral blood. This clonotype originated in a woman aged 55-70 years with acute or convalescent COVID-19. The CDR3 nucleotides read TGTGCCAGCAGTTACTCGAGGACTATCGGAAACACCATATATTTT. Its protein is CASSYSRTIGNTIYF.